This T cell receptor (beta chain) was observed in a study of response to subunit inactivated influenza vaccine. Study findings and constraints: Authors suggested each seasonal flu vaccination may recruit only limited numbers of new T cells.

TCRdb ran MiXCR on the RT-PCR reads and lists one entry per CDR3 protein. This sample has about 570,000 distinct CDR3 sequences; around 11% occur once, and the top ten carry about 10%. CDR3 length: 16 residues. Trimming cost V 0 bases and J 6 bases, with 14 bases left between them. The V gene's germline CDR1 is LGHNA and CDR2 YSLEER. Notes on this clonotype: Its antigen is unknown.

These records were also assigned to another study, of T cells expressing NK-cell markers. That work contributes: UMI-tagged 5'RACE template switching yielded the TCR beta cDNA. The sequencing cohort of eight donors included seven HCMV-seropositive individuals and one seronegative individual. Where several donors were concerned, these clonotypes also led the CD3+CD56-NKG2C+ fraction.

The V call is TRBV4-3, the J call TRBJ1-4, with D unresolved. The sequencing used PBMCs from blood, collected on the day of vaccination. The sequence came from a man in his forties or fifties who received an inactivated influenza vaccine. CDR3 nucleotide sequence: TGCGCCAGCAGCCAAGATCCTCCCCCAAGTCATGAAAAACTGTTTTTT. This codes for CASSQDPPPSHEKLFF.